Each of the 30 T cell receptor beta chains below was sequenced from the same sample in a study of immune evolution from preneoplasia to lung adenocarcinoma (dated by TCRdb to about 2021). Libraries came from the immunoSEQ multiplex PCR assay. TCRdb retrieved this table from immuneACCESS and kept in-frame rearrangements only. Not all clones are present; in checked studies, unresolved V genes account for under half, and no reason is known for the remainder. The sample has a few thousand clones on record, around four fifths of them singletons. In total, the top ten clones hold about 20% of the sample. The material sequenced was FFPE adjacent normal lung tissue. These receptors came from a donor aged 70 or older with lung adenocarcinoma.

The J gene is TRBJ1-1, the V gene TRBV28; tentatively, D is TRBD1 (5 bases). This CDR3 has 14 residues. The germline gives CDR1 MDHEN, CDR2 SYDVKM. Trimming removed 9 bases at V and 1 base at J, with 15 bases between. CDR3 in DNA: TGTGCCAGTCATGCGGGGGGGACGAACACTGAAGCTTTCTTT. It is translated as CASHAGGTNTEAFF.

The sample holds one count of this clone. The chain couples TRBV4-1 to TRBJ2-3, with TRBD1 as a possible D gene (5 bases). The ends were cut back, 6 bases at V and 0 bases at J, with 13 bases in the middle. This CDR3 comprises 15 residues. Germline V gene lookup returns CDR1 MGHRA and CDR2 YSYEKL. Written as DNA, the CDR3 is TGCGCCAGCAGGAACTTAGACAGTAGCACAGATACGCAGTATTTT. It codes for CASRNLDSSTDTQYF.

The chain couples TRBV2 to TRBJ1-5; a weak D match, TRBD1 (5 bases). Trimming stripped 2 bases from V and 3 bases from J, with 8 bases between. The CDR3 runs 14 residues. The V gene's germline CDR1 is SNHLY and CDR2 FYNNEI. CDR3 sequence (DNA): TGTGCCAGCAGTGAACGGGGGGTCAATCAGCCCCAGCATTTT. It translates to CASSERGVNQPQHF. Drawing the rest from reference TRBV2 and TRBJ1-5, the complete variable domain is EPEVTQTPSHQVTQMGQEVILRCVPISNHLYFYWYRQILGQKVEFLVSFYNNEISEKSEIFDDQFSVERPDGSNFTLKIRSTKLEDSAMYFCASSERGVNQPQHFGDGTRLSIL.

The sample holds a few counts of this clone. The chain is built from TRBV10-2 and TRBJ2-5, with 8 bases aligning to TRBD1. This CDR3 has 16 residues. Germline lookup yields CDR1 WSHSY and CDR2 SAAADI. V lost 4 bases to trimming and J lost 5 bases; unmatched junction nucleotides: 12. The CDR3 coding sequence is TGCGCCAGCAGTGGAGGTTGGCAGGGGGCCGCCGAGACCCAGTACTTC. It codes for CASSGGWQGAAETQYF.

The rearrangement uses TRBV6-4 and TRBJ2-1; D is undetermined. Germline loops: CDR1 MRHNA, CDR2 SNTAGT. V gave up 4 bases and J gave up 8 bases, with 12 bases separating them. CDR3 length: 13 amino acids. The CDR3 loop reads CASSGTEEDEQFF. The CDR3 bases are TGTGCCAGCAGTGGGACCGAGGAAGATGAGCAGTTCTTC.

The chain joins TRBV7-8 to TRBJ1-5; D is undetermined. The CDR3 consists of 14 residues. V was shortened by 5 bases and J by 2 bases, with 10 bases between the two germline ends. Germline CDR1 is SGHVS and CDR2 is FQNEAQ. CDR3 coding DNA: TGTGCCAGCAGCGGCCCCGGCGGCAATCAGCCCCAGCATTTT. It encodes CASSGPGGNQPQHF. Filled out from reference TRBV7-8 and TRBJ1-5, the complete variable domain reads GAGVSQSPRYKVAKRGQDVALRCDPISGHVSLFWYQQALGQGPEFLTYFQNEAQLDKSGLPSDRFFAERPEGSVSTLKIQRTQQEDSAVYLCASSGPGGNQPQHFGDGTRLSIL.

The chain carries TRBV6-1 and TRBJ1-1, with 9 bases that match TRBD1. V was clipped by 6 bases and J by 5 bases; unmatched bases: 4. Looked up from germline, CDR1 is MNHNS and CDR2 is SASEGT. CDR3 length: 13 residues. The CDR3 DNA sequence: TGTGCCAGCAGGACAGGGGGATTAACTGAAGCTTTCTTT. It specifies CASRTGGLTEAFF.

This chain links TRBV10-3 with TRBJ2-2, with 10 positions matching TRBD1. CDR3 size: 14 residues. Germline trimming cut 2 bases from V and 6 bases from J; bases unmatched to any gene: 0. CDR1 is ENHRY, CDR2 SYGVKD, per germline. The CDR3 DNA sequence: TGTGCCATCAGTGAGGGGACAGGGGCCGGGGAGCTGTTTTTT. Translated, it gives CAISEGTGAGELFF.

V usage is TRBV27 and J usage is TRBJ2-7; no reliable D call. The CDR3 contains 12 residues. Deletions cut 7 bases from V and 6 bases from J, with 13 bases between. Looked up from germline, CDR1 is MNHEY and CDR2 is SMNVEV (reference sequence). As DNA, the CDR3 is TGTGCCAGCACCGGAACCAACCGCGAGCAGTACTTC. This sequence encodes CASTGTNREQYF.

Concerning this clone itself: This sample also contains other DNA sequences that code for the same CDR3. This chain joins TRBV5-6 and TRBJ2-7; D gene unclear. Trimming took off 4 bases at V and 6 bases at J, with 14 bases between the two ends. This CDR3 contains 13 residues. From germline, CDR1 is SGHDT and CDR2 YYEEEE. The CDR3 DNA follows: TGTGCCAGCAGCCCCTCGGGTATAGGCGAGCAGTACTTC. Protein sequence: CASSPSGIGEQYF.

This sequence joins TRBV5-1 and TRBJ2-3; D remains ambiguous. With 2 bases removed from V and 6 bases from J, the gap between germline ends came to 10 bases. The CDR3 spans 13 residues. Germline loops: CDR1 SGHRS, CDR2 YFSETQ. CDR3 sequence (DNA): TGCGCCAGCAGCTTCCCACAGTCGGATACGCAGTATTTT. Amino acid sequence: CASSFPQSDTQYF.

This rearrangement joins TRBV10-2 to TRBJ1-5, with D unresolved. The CDR3 consists of 12 residues. CDR1 and CDR2 from the germline V gene are WSHSY and SAAADI. Trimming pared 8 bases from V and 10 bases from J, leaving 15 bases between. CDR3 loop: CASVGVIGPQHF. CDR3 sequence (DNA): TGCGCCAGCGTTGGAGTTATAGGCCCCCAGCATTTT.

With regard to this clone: Germline and junction disagree at one end, which may indicate a read error. The chain uses TRBV7-7 and TRBJ2-5; 7 bases align to TRBD1. The length of the CDR3 is 13 residues. Germline V gene data show CDR1 as SSHAT and CDR2 as FNYEAQ (reference sequence). In DNA, the CDR3 is TGTGCTAGCAGCCTGGGACAGTTAGAGACCCAGTACTTC. It codes for CASSLGQLETQYF. Complete variable domain (other parts from reference TRBV7-7 and TRBJ2-5): GAGVSQSPRYKVTKRGQDVTLRCDPISSHATLYWYQQALGQGPEFLTYFNYEAQPDKSGLPSDRFSAERPEGSISTLTIQRTEQRDSAMYRCASSLGQLETQYFGPGTRLLVL.

The chain uses TRBV5-8 and TRBJ2-5; unclear D gene. Trimming cost V 6 bases and J 4 bases, with 7 bases left between them. The CDR3 covers 11 residues. The germline V gene encodes CDR1 SGHTS and CDR2 YDEGEE. The DNA for the CDR3 is TGTGCCAGCATCCGACTAGAGACCCAGTACTTC. It translates to CASIRLETQYF.

V and J are TRBV7-9 and TRBJ2-3; D is unclear. V was trimmed by 6 bases and J by 5 bases, leaving 18 bases between them. Per germline, CDR1 SEHNR and CDR2 FQNEAQ (reference sequence). This CDR3 spans 15 amino acids. CDR3 nucleotide sequence: TGTGCCAGCAGTCCAAAAATAAGGATCGGAGATACGCAGTATTTT. Its translation: CASSPKIRIGDTQYF.

The chain joins TRBV18 to TRBJ2-1; 14 bases map to TRBD2. The V gene end was trimmed by 3 bases and the J gene end by 3 bases; junction bases not matched to a gene: 7. The length of the CDR3 is 18 residues. The V gene's germline CDR1 is KGHSH and CDR2 LQKENI. The CDR3: CASSPGTSGSADYNEQFF. The CDR3 region has the DNA TGTGCCAGCTCACCCGGGACTAGCGGGAGTGCGGACTACAATGAGCAGTTCTTC.

The V call is TRBV28, the J call TRBJ1-5, with D maybe TRBD1 (6 bases). CDR1 MDHEN and CDR2 SYDVKM come from the germline V gene. V shed 6 bases and J shed 3 bases, with 6 bases lying between them. The CDR3 totals 12 residues. The CDR3 loop reads CASRGANQPQHF. The CDR3 DNA reads as TGTGCCAGCAGGGGGGCCAATCAGCCCCAGCATTTT.

The CDR3 loop reads CASSLGAGLPEAFF. For the CDR3, the DNA is TGTGCCAGCAGTTTGGGGGCAGGGCTTCCTGAAGCTTTCTTT. The chain joins TRBV7-9 to TRBJ1-1; D is perhaps TRBD1 (6 bases). Germline V lookup: CDR1 SEHNR, CDR2 FQNEAQ (reference sequence). This CDR3 spans 14 amino acids. Trimming took off 6 bases at V and 6 bases at J, with 17 bases between the two ends.

This clone has just one count. The V and J genes are TRBV4-1 and TRBJ2-5, with 10 bases matching TRBD2. Trimming took 1 base from V and 1 from J; bases not matched to a gene: 3. The CDR3 is made up of 16 amino acids. Germline V gives CDR1 MGHRA, CDR2 YSYEKL. This CDR3 reads CASSQGTSGSQETQYF. In nucleotides, the CDR3 is TGCGCCAGCAGCCAAGGGACTAGCGGAAGCCAAGAGACCCAGTACTTC.

The chain recombines TRBV6-1 with TRBJ1-5; 10 bases are a match to TRBD1. Trimming at V came to 6 bases and at J to 2 bases, leaving 4 bases not matched to a gene. Per the germline V gene, CDR1 is MNHNS and CDR2 is SASEGT. The CDR3 has 15 amino acids. CDR3 in amino acids: CASSGQGEGNQPQHF. CDR3 nucleotide sequence: TGTGCCAGCAGCGGACAGGGGGAGGGCAATCAGCCCCAGCATTTT.

This clone showed up just once. The chain carries TRBV29-1 and TRBJ1-2; 7 bases line up with TRBD1. V dropped 6 bases and J dropped 7; count of bases not matched to a gene: 8. CDR3 size: 12 residues. The germline V gene encodes CDR1 SQVTM and CDR2 ANQGSEA. The CDR3 reads CSVTQGVGGYTF. As DNA, the CDR3 is TGCAGCGTAACCCAGGGGGTCGGTGGCTACACCTTC.

The chain recombines TRBV30 with TRBJ1-1; D perhaps matches TRBD1 (5 bases). The CDR3 spans 14 residues. V lost 4 bases to trimming and J lost 0 bases, with 12 bases between them. Germline CDR1 GTSNPN, CDR2 SVGIG (reference sequence). The CDR3 DNA reads as TGTGCCTGGAAGGGCAGGGCCATGAACACTGAAGCTTTCTTT. Translation gives CAWKGRAMNTEAFF.

The chain's CDR3 is CASSRVASDEQYF. CDR3 coding DNA: TGTGCCAGTAGTCGGGTCGCTAGCGACGAGCAGTACTTC. This rearrangement joins TRBV19 to TRBJ2-7, with D possibly TRBD2 on 6 matching bases. Germline V gene lookup returns CDR1 LNHDA and CDR2 SQIVND (reference sequence). This CDR3 spans 13 amino acids. V was clipped by 5 bases and J by 5 bases, with 13 bases between them.

The chain joins TRBV7-9 to TRBJ2-3; no reliable D call. The V gene lost 5 bases and the J gene lost 0 bases, with 3 bases spanning the gap. CDR1 is SEHNR, CDR2 FQNEAQ, per germline (reference sequence). This CDR3 is built from 12 residues. The CDR3 spells CASSESTDTQYF. The CDR3 DNA sequence: TGTGCCAGCAGCGAGAGCACAGATACGCAGTATTTT.

The chain joins TRBV18 to TRBJ2-7, with D maybe TRBD1 (5 bases). Germline-derived CDR1 and CDR2 are KGHSH and LQKENI. The CDR3 totals 12 residues. Trimming cost V 3 bases and J 6 bases, with 9 bases left between them. The CDR3, as DNA: TGTGCCAGCTCACCCAGGGTTACCGAGCAGTACTTC. This codes for CASSPRVTEQYF.

This clone was observed once. The chain recombines TRBV7-9 with TRBJ2-5; 9 bases are a match to TRBD1. Looked up from germline, CDR1 is SEHNR and CDR2 is FQNEAQ (reference sequence). With V trimmed by 7 bases and J by 8 bases, 11 bases remained unmatched. This CDR3 is 14 amino acids long. For the CDR3, the DNA is TGTGCCAGCACCCCCGGGACAGGGAGAGAAACCCAGTACTTC. Translated: CASTPGTGRETQYF.

The genes are TRBV2 and TRBJ2-5; 8 bases match TRBD1. V dropped 4 bases and J dropped 5; count of bases not matched to a gene: 12. This CDR3 contains 16 residues. Germline CDR1 is SNHLY and CDR2 is FYNNEI. The CDR3 DNA follows: TGTGCCAGCAGTGGCATACGAGGGACAGGAGGGGAGACCCAGTACTTC. It yields the protein CASSGIRGTGGETQYF.

This chain joins TRBV20-1 and TRBJ2-3; D not certain. V lost 7 bases and J lost 3, with 8 bases in between. Germline CDR1 DFQATT, CDR2 SNEGSKA (reference sequence). The CDR3 has 11 residues. The DNA of the CDR3 is TGCAGTGATAAAGCGACAGATACGCAGTATTTT. Amino acids: CSDKATDTQYF.

The chain uses TRBV5-6 and TRBJ1-4, with D tentatively TRBD1 (6 bases). V shed 0 bases and J shed 5 bases, with 8 bases lying between them. CDR3 size: 14 residues. Germline V gene sequence: CDR1 SGHDT, CDR2 YYEEEE. The CDR3 DNA reads as TGTGCCAGCAGCTTGGCCGGACAGAATGAAAAACTGTTTTTT. It translates to CASSLAGQNEKLFF.

This clone was detected only a few times. The genes are TRBV29-1 and TRBJ2-1; 15 positions match TRBD2. Germline lookup yields CDR1 SQVTM and CDR2 ANQGSEA. The CDR3 loop spans 16 amino acids. The ends lost 6 bases at V and 8 bases at J; junction bases unmatched: 11. The CDR3 sequence is CSVDGTSGRLGDEQFF. The CDR3 DNA reads TGCAGCGTGGATGGGACTAGCGGGAGGTTGGGGGATGAGCAGTTCTTC.